The 32 T cell receptor beta chains below all came from one sample that was sequenced in a study of cytomegalovirus exposure and HLA in healthy donors. The primer mix had 60 Vbeta and 13 Jbeta primers. Only in-frame clones appear in the TCRdb table, and some are missing; sequencing was by immunoSEQ multiplex PCR. Of 120,000 to 150,000 clones listed, almost 80% are singletons. The sequencing sample was made of PBMCs. These receptor sequences come from a woman aged 40 to 50 in good health and CMV-seropositive.

In DNA, the CDR3 is TGCGCCAGCAGCTTGGAGGGGGTGAACACTGAAGCTTTCTTT. Amino acid sequence: CASSLEGVNTEAFF. The chain uses TRBV5-1 and TRBJ1-1; D possibly corresponds to TRBD1 (6 bases). This CDR3 is built from 14 residues. Trimming removed 0 bases at V and 0 bases at J, with 6 bases between. Germline CDR1 is SGHRS and CDR2 is YFSETQ.

This clone was seen only a few times. The V gene is TRBV7-9, the J gene TRBJ2-7; 8 bases agree with TRBD1. CDR3 length: 15 amino acids. V shed 4 bases and J 4 bases; nucleotides not matched to a gene: 9. Germline V gives CDR1 SEHNR, CDR2 FQNEAQ (reference sequence). CDR3 nucleotides: TGTGCCAGCAGCTCCGACAGGGGTTATTGGTACGAGCAGTACTTC. Translated, it gives CASSSDRGYWYEQYF.

The V and J genes are TRBV21-1 and TRBJ2-3; the table calls TRBD1, which could not be checked here. TRBV21-1 is shown as a pseudogene. This CDR3 has 16 residues. DNA for the CDR3: TGTGCCAGCAGCAATGGGGCAGGGGAAAGCACAGATACGCAGTATTTT. Encoded protein: CASSNGAGESTDTQYF.

This clone occurred a few times. The chain carries TRBV10-3 and TRBJ1-1; TRBD1 might be the D (6 bases). Germline V gene sequence: CDR1 ENHRY, CDR2 SYGVKD. The CDR3 is 12 amino acids. Trimming cost V 0 bases and J 8 bases, with 7 bases left between them. CDR3 protein: CAISESGAEAFF. The CDR3 bases are TGTGCCATCAGTGAGTCGGGGGCGGAAGCTTTCTTT.

The rearrangement links TRBV6-5 to TRBJ2-7; D possibly corresponds to TRBD1 (5 bases). The CDR3 totals 10 residues. Germline V gene lookup returns CDR1 MNHEY and CDR2 SVGAGI. Trimming stripped 8 bases from V and 3 bases from J, with 5 bases between. DNA of the CDR3: TGTGCCAGCGGACACTACGAGCAGTACTTC. It yields the protein CASGHYEQYF.

CDR3 sequence reads: CASSQGSGGTEAFF. In DNA, the CDR3 is TGCGCCAGCAGCCAGGGCTCGGGGGGTACTGAAGCTTTCTTT. The genes are TRBV5-1 and TRBJ1-1; D may be TRBD1 (5 bases). Germline CDR1 reads SGHRS; CDR2 reads YFSETQ. V shed 4 bases and J shed 5 bases, with 15 bases lying between them. The CDR3 has 14 residues.

Only a few counts were recorded for this clone. V is TRBV10-1 and J is TRBJ1-1; tentatively, D is TRBD1 (6 bases). From germline, CDR1 is WNHNN and CDR2 SYGVQD (reference sequence). V lost 11 bases to trimming and J lost 2 bases, with 18 bases between them. This CDR3 contains 14 residues. The CDR3 coding sequence is TGCGCCGGTCCCGAGGGACACCTTAACACTGAAGCTTTCTTT. Encoded protein: CAGPEGHLNTEAFF.

There are a few counts of this clone. CDR3 residues: CASSLSRGIIGETQYF. The CDR3 DNA is TGTGCCAGCAGCTTGTCCAGGGGCATTATCGGAGAGACCCAGTACTTC. V gene TRBV5-6 combines with J gene TRBJ2-5, with D maybe TRBD1 (6 bases). Germline V CDR1 and CDR2: SGHDT, YYEEEE. This CDR3 has 16 residues. Trimming stripped 1 base from V and 4 bases from J, with 17 bases between.

This chain links TRBV11-3 with TRBJ1-3; no definite D call. Germline V gene lookup returns CDR1 SGHNT and CDR2 YENEEA. The V end lost 0 bases, the J end lost 1 base, and 22 bases lay between the germline ends. The CDR3 covers 20 residues. The CDR3 DNA is TGTGCCAGCAGCTTAGACTGTTCGGGTCACAACCCCAAATCTGGAAACACCATATATTTT. Residues: CASSLDCSGHNPKSGNTIYF.

This chain connects TRBV9 to TRBJ2-1; D ambiguous. The CDR3 has 14 amino acids. Germline-derived CDR1 and CDR2 are SGDLS and YYNGEE. The germline V and J ends were trimmed by 3 bases and 5 bases, with 12 bases remaining between them. The CDR3 protein is CASSARVPNNEQFF. The CDR3 nucleotides are TGTGCCAGCAGCGCCCGGGTCCCCAACAATGAGCAGTTCTTC.

This chain joins TRBV6-5 and TRBJ2-7; D perhaps matches TRBD2 (8 bases). The CDR3 is 13 amino acids. Germline CDR1 and CDR2: MNHEY and SVGAGI. Trimming removed 7 bases from V and 5 bases from J, with 15 bases in between. The CDR3 nucleotides are TGTGCCAGCACCGGGAGGGGGCAACACGAGCAGTACTTC. The encoded protein is CASTGRGQHEQYF.

In this sample, this clone turned up a few times. V gene TRBV5-1 combines with J gene TRBJ1-4; TRBD1 matches at 9 bases. The CDR3 is 15 amino acids. Germline V gene data show CDR1 as SGHRS and CDR2 as YFSETQ. V shed 0 bases, J shed 6 bases, and the junction held 3 bases outside the gene matches. The CDR3 coding sequence is TGCGCCAGCAGCTTGGACACAGGGGGCGATGAAAAACTGTTTTTT. Its translation is CASSLDTGGDEKLFF. The full variable domain, rest sourced from reference TRBV5-1 and TRBJ1-4, is KAGVTQTPRYLIKTRGQQVTLSCSPISGHRSVSWYQQTPGQGLQFLFEYFSETQRNKGNFPGRFSGRQFSNSRSEMNVSTLELGDSALYLCASSLDTGGDEKLFFGSGTQLSVL.

This chain links TRBV28 with TRBJ1-3; perhaps TRBD1 as D (6 bases). The CDR3 runs 16 residues. Trimming left V 4 bases short and J 1 base short, with 14 bases between. Looked up from germline, CDR1 is MDHEN and CDR2 is SYDVKM. CDR3 nucleotide sequence: TGTGCCAGCAGTTACACCCAGGGGCTGTCTGGAAACACCATATATTTT. Protein product: CASSYTQGLSGNTIYF. Supplemented by reference TRBV28 and TRBJ1-3, the full variable domain reads DVKVTQSSRYLVKRTGEKVFLECVQDMDHENMFWYRQDPGLGLRLIYFSYDVKMKEKGDIPEGYSVSREKKERFSLILESASTNQTSMYLCASSYTQGLSGNTIYFGEGSWLTVV.

This clone was seen once. The chain combines TRBV30 with TRBJ1-2, with TRBD1 as a possible D gene (6 bases). The ends were cut back, 4 bases at V and 5 bases at J, with 8 bases in the middle. The V gene's germline CDR1 is GTSNPN and CDR2 SVGIG (reference sequence). CDR3 length: 11 residues. The CDR3 spells CAWNRVYGYTF. The CDR3 DNA reads TGTGCCTGGAACAGGGTTTATGGCTACACCTTC. The entire variable domain, with the rest obtained from reference TRBV30 and TRBJ1-2, is as follows: SQTIHQWPATLVQPVGSPLSLECTVEGTSNPNLYWYRQAAGRGLQLLFYSVGIGQISSEVPQNLSASRPQDRQFILSSKKLLLSDSGFYLCAWNRVYGYTFGSGTRLTVV.

The genes are TRBV7-6 and TRBJ2-2, with 7 nucleotides matching TRBD1. CDR1 is SGHVS and CDR2 is FNYEAQ in the germline V gene. Trimming removed 5 bases from V and 3 bases from J; junction bases left unmatched: 6. This CDR3 spans 15 amino acids. As DNA, the CDR3 is TGTGCCAGCAGCGCTACCGGGACAGACACCGGGGAGCTGTTTTTT. Protein sequence: CASSATGTDTGELFF.

This sequence joins TRBV5-1 and TRBJ2-1; TRBD2 matches at 16 bases. CDR1 and CDR2 from the germline V gene are SGHRS and YFSETQ. V was clipped by 0 bases and J by 8 bases; unmatched bases: 2. The CDR3 is 16 residues long. The CDR3 DNA reads as TGCGCCAGCAGCTTGGCGGGACTAGCGGGGGGGCATGAGCAGTTCTTC. Its translation is CASSLAGLAGGHEQFF.

The rearrangement uses TRBV15 and TRBJ1-2; D is ambiguous. Deletions cut 1 base from V and 7 bases from J, with 10 bases between. The CDR3 is 13 amino acids. Germline V gene lookup returns CDR1 LNHNV and CDR2 YYDKDF (reference sequence). The CDR3 loop reads CATSRAEEPGYTF. CDR3 sequence (DNA): TGTGCCACCAGCAGAGCCGAGGAACCTGGCTACACCTTC.

The chain couples TRBV6-5 to TRBJ2-7, with TRBD1 as a possible D gene (6 bases). The germline gives CDR1 MNHEY, CDR2 SVGAGI. The CDR3 contains 13 residues. Deletions cut 6 bases from V and 3 bases from J, with 12 bases between. The CDR3 DNA sequence: TGTGCCAGCAGAATAGGGGGATACTACGAGCAGTACTTC. Translation gives CASRIGGYYEQYF.

In regard to this clone: The sample carries other DNA sequences with the same CDR3. This chain joins TRBV29-1 and TRBJ2-7; possibly TRBD1 for D (5 bases). Trimming pared 2 bases from V and 2 bases from J, leaving 10 bases between. CDR3 length equals 13 residues. Germline V gene sequence: CDR1 SQVTM, CDR2 ANQGSEA. The CDR3 here is CSVEQGHTYEQYF. The CDR3 nucleotides read TGCAGCGTTGAACAGGGTCACACCTACGAGCAGTACTTC.

This chain connects TRBV6-6 to TRBJ1-1; 10 nucleotides align to TRBD1. J gave up 5 bases and V 8 bases, and 8 bases lay outside the gene matches. The CDR3 sequence is 14 residues long. Looked up from germline, CDR1 is MNHNY and CDR2 is SVGAGI (reference sequence). CDR3 sequence (DNA): TGTGCCAGCGTACGACAGGGGGCCGGGACTGAAGCTTTCTTT. The encoded protein is CASVRQGAGTEAFF.

The chain joins TRBV5-4 to TRBJ1-2; 7 bases map to TRBD1. The CDR3 runs 15 residues. Unmatched junction bases numbered 5, after V lost 0 bases and J lost 3 bases. Germline V CDR1 and CDR2: SGHNT, YYREEE (reference sequence). CDR3 in DNA: TGTGCCAGCAGCTTGGGGCAGGGGGAATACTATGGCTACACCTTC. This gives the protein CASSLGQGEYYGYTF.

CDR3 in DNA: TGTGCCAGCAGCCATCGACAGGGCAATCAGCCCCAGCATTTT. Amino acid sequence: CASSHRQGNQPQHF. This chain joins TRBV11-2 and TRBJ1-5; possibly TRBD1 for D (6 bases). The CDR3 runs 14 residues. CDR1 is SGHAT, CDR2 FQNNGV, per germline. Trimming stripped 5 bases from V and 2 bases from J, with 10 bases between.

The CDR3 loop is CASSRDSGFEKLFF. The CDR3 coding sequence is TGTGCCAGCTCACGGGACAGTGGGTTTGAAAAACTGTTTTTT. The V gene is TRBV18, the J gene TRBJ1-4; 7 nucleotides agree with TRBD1. There are 14 residues in the CDR3. V lost 4 bases, J lost 7 bases, and 6 bases stayed unmatched. In germline, CDR1 is KGHSH, CDR2 LQKENI. Full variable domain (remainder filled in from reference TRBV18 and TRBJ1-4): NAGVMQNPRHLVRRRGQEARLRCSPMKGHSHVYWYRQLPEEGLKFMVYLQKENIIDESGMPKERFSAEFPKEGPSILRIQQVVRGDSAAYFCASSRDSGFEKLFFGSGTQLSVL.

The chain combines TRBV28 with TRBJ1-1; D is undetermined. The V gene's germline CDR1 is MDHEN and CDR2 SYDVKM. V was shortened by 3 bases and J by 5 bases, with 7 bases between the two germline ends. This CDR3 spans 12 amino acids. The CDR3 nucleotides read TGTGCCAGCAGTTTCGGGAGGACTGAAGCTTTCTTT. This sequence encodes CASSFGRTEAFF.

V and J are TRBV7-9 and TRBJ1-4; maybe TRBD1 (5 bases). V shed 11 bases and J shed 7 bases, with 17 bases lying between them. The length of the CDR3 is 13 residues. From germline, CDR1 is SEHNR and CDR2 FQNEAQ (reference sequence). In DNA form, the CDR3 reads TGTGCCGGGGCTGGGCAGCCTAGTGAAAAACTGTTTTTT. As protein: CAGAGQPSEKLFF.

This clone occurred a few times. This rearrangement joins TRBV11-2 to TRBJ2-2, with TRBD1 matching over 12 bases. V was pared by 4 bases and J by 0 bases, with 6 bases of the junction left unmatched. Germline assignment: CDR1 SGHAT and CDR2 FQNNGV. The CDR3 is 18 residues long. In DNA, the CDR3 is TGTGCCAGCAGCTCGGGGACAGGGGGCCTAGCGAACACCGGGGAGCTGTTTTTT. It codes for CASSSGTGGLANTGELFF.

J is TRBJ2-7 and V is TRBV7-7; 11 bases match TRBD2. CDR1 SSHAT and CDR2 FNYEAQ come from the germline V gene (reference sequence). The CDR3 consists of 13 residues. J lost 7 bases, V lost 9 bases, and 8 bases had no gene match. The CDR3 here is CARIAGGPREQYF. CDR3 nucleotides: TGTGCCAGGATAGCGGGGGGGCCCCGGGAGCAGTACTTC. Supplemented by reference TRBV7-7 and TRBJ2-7, the full variable domain reads GAGVSQSPRYKVTKRGQDVTLRCDPISSHATLYWYQQALGQGPEFLTYFNYEAQPDKSGLPSDRFSAERPEGSISTLTIQRTEQRDSAMYRCARIAGGPREQYFGPGTRLTVT.

V is TRBV18 and J is TRBJ2-5; possibly TRBD1 for D (5 bases). The germline V gene encodes CDR1 KGHSH and CDR2 LQKENI. Trimming pared 3 bases from V and 2 bases from J, leaving 10 bases between. The CDR3 has 14 amino acids. CDR3 sequence (DNA): TGTGCCAGCTCACCTGGGGCAACGCAAGAGACCCAGTACTTC. As protein: CASSPGATQETQYF. Together with reference TRBV18 and TRBJ2-5, the CDR3 gives the full variable domain: NAGVMQNPRHLVRRRGQEARLRCSPMKGHSHVYWYRQLPEEGLKFMVYLQKENIIDESGMPKERFSAEFPKEGPSILRIQQVVRGDSAAYFCASSPGATQETQYFGPGTRLLVL.

The chain uses TRBV7-9 and TRBJ2-3, with TRBD2 identical over 8 bases. The CDR3 consists of 14 residues. V dropped 5 bases and J dropped 2; count of bases not matched to a gene: 3. Germline lookup yields CDR1 SEHNR and CDR2 FQNEAQ (reference sequence). Written as DNA, the CDR3 is TGTGCCAGCAGCCGACTAGCGCCCACAGATACGCAGTATTTT. It encodes CASSRLAPTDTQYF.

The rearrangement links TRBV7-9 to TRBJ2-3; 11 bases line up with TRBD2. V trimming: 5 bases; J trimming: 2 bases; junction bases outside the gene matches: 9. The CDR3 contains 17 residues. CDR1 and CDR2 from the germline V gene are SEHNR and FQNEAQ (reference sequence). The CDR3 DNA reads as TGTGCCAGCAGCCGGATACTAGCGGGGGACCTCACAGATACGCAGTATTTT. Protein: CASSRILAGDLTDTQYF.

V is TRBV13 and J is TRBJ2-7; 11 bases align to TRBD2. Germline V CDR1 and CDR2: PRHDT, FYEKMQ (reference sequence). The CDR3 spans 17 residues. The trim removed 0 bases at V and 1 base at J, leaving 5 bases unmatched. Written as DNA, the CDR3 is TGTGCCAGCAGCTTAGGCATTAGCGGGGGGGATTCCTACGAGCAGTACTTC. It is translated as CASSLGISGGDSYEQYF.

This chain uses TRBV19 with TRBJ1-4; 8 bases line up with TRBD1. Germline CDR1 reads LNHDA; CDR2 reads SQIVND (reference sequence). V trimming: 4 bases; J trimming: 4 bases; junction bases outside the gene matches: 11. CDR3 length: 17 residues. The CDR3 DNA follows: TGTGCCAGTAGTAAACGAGCCTGGGACAGGATTAATGAAAAACTGTTTTTT. This encodes CASSKRAWDRINEKLFF.